Listed below are T cell receptor beta chains from one sample, sequenced in a study of kidney transplant recipient with SARS-CoV-2 infection. TCRdb itself ran the reads through MiXCR, one entry per CDR3 protein. This sample has roughly 250,000 distinct CDR3 sequences, with 25% to 30% found just once. This sample comprised a blood sample, obtained at baseline and on roughly day 120 from a kidney transplant recipient. The source of these receptors is a male patient younger than 45 who had COVID-19 and was a kidney transplant recipient. A subset of T cells may come from the graft donor. Each CDR3 is given without its conserved first and last residue. Fields, in order: J gene, V gene, CDR3 protein.

J: TRBJ2-7
V: TRBV20-1
CDR3: SASDGERAAYEQY

J: TRBJ1-5
V: TRBV4-1
CDR3: ASSQGGQGYGQPQH

J: TRBJ1-1
V: TRBV5-1
CDR3: ASSLQGARLNTEAF

J: TRBJ2-2
V: TRBV3-1
CDR3: ASSQIHRGGGTGELF

J: TRBJ2-7
V: TRBV7-8
CDR3: ASSLIGLAGAVRSYGQY

J: TRBJ1-2
V: TRBV9
CDR3: ASSVEQGTNYGYT

J: TRBJ2-2
V: TRBV6-6
CDR3: ASSYDGTSGSRGELF

J: TRBJ1-5
V: TRBV19
CDR3: ASSIDRQGEQPQH

J: TRBJ2-2
V: TRBV7-6
CDR3: ASSETTGELF

J: TRBJ1-2
V: TRBV5-8
CDR3: ASKWSHPRKTYGYT

J: TRBJ2-1
V: TRBV10-2
CDR3: ASSVASVSYNGQF

J: TRBJ1-6
V: TRBV6-5
CDR3: ASSYWGNSYNSPLH

J: TRBJ2-1
V: TRBV24-1
CDR3: ATSDTGTGRNEQF

J: TRBJ2-4
V: TRBV28
CDR3: ASSLARPVFLAKNIQY

J: TRBJ2-3
V: TRBV20-1
CDR3: SASGTSGNTDTQY

J: TRBJ2-3
V: TRBV28
CDR3: ASSLTGVLGDTQY

J: TRBJ1-2
V: TRBV16
CDR3: ASSATLVVRKTYGYT

J: TRBJ2-3
V: TRBV12-3/TRBV12-4
CDR3: ASTKAGGPDTQY

J: TRBJ2-7
V: TRBV6-5
CDR3: ASSEGGGDYEQY

J: TRBJ1-1
V: TRBV23-1
CDR3: ASSQSSAVEQPTNTEAF

J: TRBJ1-2
V: TRBV19
CDR3: ASSLALTNRKTYGYT

J: TRBJ1-2
V: TRBV7-6
CDR3: ASSQNSESRKTYGYT

J: TRBJ1-1
V: TRBV3-1
CDR3: ASSQLNPISIRIEAF

J: TRBJ2-1
V: TRBV11-3
CDR3: ASSFRGGSSYNEQF

J: TRBJ1-5
V: TRBV24-1
CDR3: ATRAGGNQPQH

J: TRBJ2-3
V: TRBV4-1
CDR3: ASSPLVAGGDADTQY

J: TRBJ2-2
V: TRBV21-1
CDR3: ASSKSSGGDGELF

J: TRBJ2-7
V: TRBV5-4
CDR3: ANSLDIYEQY

J: TRBJ1-2
V: TRBV20-1
CDR3: SATRDRGYYGYT

J: TRBJ2-6
V: TRBV8-2
CDR3: GRLSRITQSRANVLT

J: TRBJ2-6
V: TRBV8-2
CDR3: GIELRITQSRANVLT

J: TRBJ1-2
V: TRBV19
CDR3: ASKDQGIRYGYT

J: TRBJ2-3
V: TRBV30
CDR3: AWSRRTDTRY